A selection of T cell receptor beta chains follows, all from one sample in a study of blood T cell repertoires in COVID-19. Libraries were prepared by immunoSEQ multiplex PCR; TCRdb keeps only in-frame clonotypes and omits some of them. The table has under 250,000 clones, over 75% seen once. What was sequenced was peripheral blood. These TCRs come from a woman between 65 and 79 years old with COVID-19, enrolled during active disease. Each CDR3 is given with its conserved first and last residue. Each record gives: D gene, V gene, J gene, clone size, CDR3 protein, CDR3 DNA. D genes are given only for firm matches. Clone sizes are given selectively: once, few, many, or a class where the clone is expanded.

>TRBD1|TRBV5-1|TRBJ1-3|NA
CASSPDRGVGNTIYF
TGCGCCAGCAGCCCGGACAGGGGAGTCGGAAACACCATATATTTT
>NA|TRBV4-1|TRBJ1-1|NA
CASSPARTQGGEAFF
TGCGCCAGCAGCCCGGCCCGCACCCAGGGCGGTGAAGCTTTCTTT
>NA|TRBV19|TRBJ1-2|NA
CASSIGGSGGDRDGYTF
TGTGCCAGTAGTATAGGAGGGTCCGGCGGGGATAGGGATGGCTACACCTTC
>NA|TRBV5-4|TRBJ1-6|NA
CASSSGTYNSPLHF
TGTGCCAGCAGCTCCGGGACCTATAATTCACCCCTCCACTTT
>NA|TRBV5-5|TRBJ1-4|NA
CASSLLTPEGNEKLFF
TGTGCCAGCAGCTTGCTTACACCGGAGGGTAATGAAAAACTGTTTTTT
>TRBD2|TRBV3-1/TRBV3-2|TRBJ2-3|NA
CASSQFLAGGSTDTQYF
TGTGCCAGCAGCCAATTTCTAGCGGGAGGGAGCACAGATACGCAGTATTTT
>NA|TRBV29-1|TRBJ1-1|NA
CSGATTGRMNTEAFF
TGCAGCGGGGCCACGACAGGCCGCATGAACACTGAAGCTTTCTTT
>NA|TRBV28|TRBJ1-2|NA
CASSLRGRGWDGYTF
TGTGCCAGCAGTTTAAGGGGAAGGGGTTGGGATGGCTACACCTTC
>NA|TRBV24-1|TRBJ2-6|NA
CATSDKSSGANVLTF
TGTGCCACCAGTGATAAGAGCTCTGGGGCCAACGTCCTGACTTTC
>NA|TRBV7-2|TRBJ1-2|NA
CASGSRGMTYTF
TGTGCCAGCGGTTCCAGGGGAATGACCTACACCTTC
>NA|TRBV5-1|TRBJ1-6|NA
CASSLVSNSPLHF
TGCGCCAGCAGCTTGGTGAGTAATTCACCCCTCCACTTT
>NA|TRBV15|TRBJ1-2|NA
CATSSGTNFYGYTF
TGTGCCACCAGCAGCGGGACAAACTTCTATGGCTACACCTTC
>NA|TRBV13|TRBJ1-5|NA
CASSRDRYQPQHF
TGTGCCAGCAGCCGCGACAGATATCAGCCCCAGCATTTT
>NA|TRBV5-5|TRBJ1-5|NA
CASSPRLYMGAPSQPQHF
TGTGCCAGCAGCCCCAGGCTATATATGGGGGCTCCGAGCCAGCCCCAGCATTTT
>NA|TRBV5-1|TRBJ2-3|NA
CASHTDSSTDTQYF
TGCGCCAGCCACACGGACAGTAGCACAGATACGCAGTATTTT
>NA|TRBV29-1|TRBJ2-7|NA
CSVEGDTTYEQYF
TGCAGCGTTGAGGGGGACACCACCTACGAGCAGTACTTC
>TRBD2|TRBV7-2|TRBJ2-2|NA
CASSPGLAGGIGELFF
TGTGCCAGCAGCCCGGGTCTAGCGGGGGGTATCGGGGAGCTGTTTTTT
>TRBD2|TRBV7-3|TRBJ2-7|NA
CASSLGLAGPYEQYF
TGTGCCAGCAGCTTAGGACTAGCGGGGCCCTACGAGCAGTACTTC
>NA|TRBV19|TRBJ1-2|NA
CASSIPAFPGRDRLDYGYTF
TGTGCCAGTAGTATCCCAGCTTTTCCGGGTCGAGACAGGTTGGACTATGGCTACACCTTC
>NA|TRBV28|TRBJ1-1|NA
CASNTPGQNTEAFF
TGTGCCAGCAATACTCCCGGACAGAACACTGAAGCTTTCTTT
>NA|TRBV9|TRBJ2-3|NA
CASSGDTSGDTQYF
TGTGCCAGCAGCGGAGATACGTCAGGTGATACGCAGTATTTT
>NA|TRBV25-1|TRBJ1-1|NA
CASSGPLGKSNTEAFF
TGTGCCAGCAGTGGGCCCCTCGGGAAATCGAACACTGAAGCTTTCTTT
>NA|TRBV7-2|TRBJ1-4|NA
CASSPSRDPWGKLFF
TGTGCCAGCAGCCCGAGCAGGGATCCCTGGGGAAAACTGTTTTTT
>TRBD2|TRBV24-1|TRBJ2-7|NA
CATSEPRAGGGDEQYF
TGTGCCACCAGTGAACCACGAGCGGGGGGTGGAGACGAGCAGTACTTC
>NA|TRBV10-1|TRBJ1-1|NA
CASDRFTEAFF
TGCGCCAGCGACAGGTTCACTGAAGCTTTCTTT
>TRBD2|TRBV6-4|TRBJ2-2|NA
CASSDPLAGGWYGGELFF
TGTGCCAGCAGTGACCCACTAGCGGGAGGTTGGTACGGCGGGGAGCTGTTTTTT
>TRBD2|TRBV7-3|TRBJ2-5|NA
CASSFGLGETQYF
TGTGCCAGCAGCTTCGGACTAGGGGAGACCCAGTACTTC
>NA|TRBV19|TRBJ1-1|NA
CASSREQGTEAFF
TGTGCCAGTAGTAGGGAACAGGGAACTGAAGCTTTCTTT
>TRBD2|TRBV7-2|TRBJ2-2|NA
CASSLERLAGAAGELFF
TGTGCCAGCAGCTTAGAGCGACTAGCGGGTGCGGCGGGGGAGCTGTTTTTT
>NA|TRBV12-5|TRBJ1-1|NA
CASGLSRVGDTEAFF
TGTGCTAGTGGTTTGTCCAGGGTTGGGGACACTGAAGCTTTCTTT
>NA|TRBV12-3/TRBV12-4|TRBJ1-3|NA
CASSHSSGNTIYF
TGTGCCAGCAGTCACAGCTCTGGAAACACCATATATTTT
>NA|TRBV4-2|TRBJ1-4|NA
CASSQDPGGSAANEKLFF
TGTGCCAGCAGCCAAGATCCCGGGGGAAGTGCGGCTAATGAAAAACTGTTTTTT
>TRBD1|TRBV5-1|TRBJ1-1|once
CASSGTVNTEAFF
TGCGCCAGCAGCGGGACAGTGAACACTGAAGCTTTCTTT